This TCR beta chain was sequenced for a study of cytomegalovirus exposure and HLA in healthy donors. CDR3 length: 15 amino acids. V was pared by 2 bases and J by 4 bases, with 6 bases of the junction left unmatched. Germline CDR1 GTSNPN, CDR2 SVGIG (reference sequence). Study-wide points: Later, an analysis found that TCR clusters from the first cohort tended to co-occur in the 120 or so validation repertoires. The study designated fewer than 200 TCR beta chains cytomegalovirus-associated. Rarity characterized most TCR sequences, yet some public TCRs appeared in many donors.

The data were produced by immunoSEQ multiplex PCR, yet TCRdb's version contains in-frame clones alone and is incomplete. Here the sample spans 300,000 to 450,000 clones, 86% being singletons. The approximately 120-subject validation cohort, separate from the roughly 670-subject first cohort, included the donors. Notes on this clone: Its antigen remains unidentified.

The sample was PBMCs. The rearrangement uses TRBV30 and TRBJ2-7; 12 bases match TRBD2. This sequence originates from a young woman in good health and CMV-seronegative. The CDR3 DNA follows: TGTGCCTGGAGTTCCGCGACTAGCGGGAGTTACGAGCAGTACTTC. Residues: CAWSSATSGSYEQYF.